Below, 9 T cell receptor beta chains from the same sample are listed, as sequenced in a study of beta chain features in type 1 diabetes. The whole isolated RNA underwent reverse transcription, so sequencing captured expressed TCRB transcripts. Generated by immunoSEQ multiplex PCR, the TCRdb table keeps only in-frame clones and is missing some. Of 600,000 to 650,000 clones in the sample, around 15% were seen once. The specimen sequenced was naive CD4+ T cells from blood. These receptor sequences come from a man between 18 and 29 years old in good health.

The chain combines TRBV10-3 with TRBJ2-3; the D gene is possibly TRBD2 (6 bases). Germline-derived CDR1 and CDR2 are ENHRY and SYGVKD. Trimming removed 9 bases from V and 2 bases from J, with 12 bases in between. The length of the CDR3 is 13 residues. DNA for the CDR3: TGTGCCATAGGGGACTCGCACACAGATACGCAGTATTTT. Translating gives CAIGDSHTDTQYF.

Here the CDR3 reads CASSRGLANTDTQYF. DNA of the CDR3: TGTGCCAGCAGCCGGGGACTAGCGAACACAGATACGCAGTATTTT. The chain uses TRBV5-4 and TRBJ2-3, with 10 bases lining up with TRBD2. V lost 4 bases and J lost 2; bases outside the gene matches: 4. The CDR3 is made up of 15 amino acids. Germline V gene sequence: CDR1 SGHNT, CDR2 YYREEE (reference sequence).

The chain employs TRBV29-1 and TRBJ1-5; no firm D call. The CDR3 spans 13 residues. Germline CDR1 is SQVTM and CDR2 is ANQGSEA. With 2 bases removed from V and 4 bases from J, the gap between germline ends came to 9 bases. In nucleotides, the CDR3 is TGCAGCGTTGAATTTGGGAGGAATCAGCCCCAGCATTTT. Amino acids: CSVEFGRNQPQHF.

The chain has TRBV6-4 and TRBJ2-3; a weak D match, TRBD1 (6 bases). The CDR3 spans 13 residues. The germline gives CDR1 MRHNA, CDR2 SNTAGT. Trimming removed 6 bases at V and 5 bases at J, with 12 bases between. CDR3 bases: TGTGCCAGCAGCGAGGGGGTGAGAGATACGCAGTATTTT. This gives the protein CASSEGVRDTQYF.

V and J are TRBV19 and TRBJ1-5, with no clear D. The CDR3 runs 12 residues. V lost 4 bases and J lost 8, with 9 bases in between. Germline V gene sequence: CDR1 LNHDA, CDR2 SQIVND (reference sequence). CDR3 amino acids: CASSKAAEPQHF. DNA for the CDR3: TGTGCCAGTAGTAAGGCCGCCGAGCCCCAGCATTTT.

Points on this clone: The junction departs from the called germline gene at one end, perhaps through a read error. The chain is built from TRBV6-1 and TRBJ2-1; D might be TRBD2 (5 bases). Per germline, CDR1 MNHNS and CDR2 SASEGT. CDR3 length equals 15 residues. The CDR3 DNA follows: TGTTCCAGCAGTGAAGCCCCTCAGCCGGGGAATGAGCAGTTCTTC. Translation gives CSSSEAPQPGNEQFF.

This clone was seen only a few times. This sequence joins TRBV29-1 and TRBJ1-1; D is perhaps TRBD1 (5 bases). Trimming took 6 bases from V and 0 from J, leaving 14 bases between them. Germline V gene lookup returns CDR1 SQVTM and CDR2 ANQGSEA. There are 14 residues in the CDR3. The CDR3 region has the DNA TGCAGCGTCGCTCGTGCGACAGTGAACACTGAAGCTTTCTTT. It is translated as CSVARATVNTEAFF.

This chain joins TRBV4-2 and TRBJ2-7; D is perhaps TRBD1 or TRBD2 (5 bases each). Germline-derived CDR1 and CDR2 are LGHNA and YNFKEQ. The length of the CDR3 is 16 residues. V was shortened by 4 bases and J by 4 bases, with 20 bases between the two germline ends. The CDR3 loop reads CASSPGTRGSSYEQYF. In DNA, the CDR3 is TGTGCCAGCAGCCCCGGGACGCGCGGATCCTCTTACGAGCAGTACTTC.

This clone was detected a few times. The chain recombines TRBV19 with TRBJ2-2, with a possible D match to TRBD1 (6 bases). CDR1 and CDR2 from the germline V gene are LNHDA and SQIVND (reference sequence). V lost 5 bases and J lost 1, with 14 bases in between. This CDR3 spans 16 amino acids. The CDR3 spells CASSPRRGGNTGELFF. The CDR3 DNA sequence: TGTGCCAGTAGTCCGAGAAGAGGGGGGAACACCGGGGAGCTGTTTTTT.